A single sample gave rise to the 7 T cell receptor beta chains below, sequenced in a study of vaccination and CD4 T cells after COVID-19. Oncomine TCR Beta short-read sequencing was applied to DNA from cultured CD4+ T cells. TCRdb called the PCR reads again in MiXCR, with one record for every CDR3 protein. The table records about 19,000 distinct CDR3 sequences, 49% of them present only once. The treatment: roughly 10-day PBMC culture with coronavirus spike peptide pools or control peptides (ViraFEST assay). The antigens for these receptors are not known. Sequencing was performed on CD4+ T cells from blood, cultured in vitro. These receptors originate from a human donor who had recovered from COVID-19.

This clonotype turned up a few times. The chain is built from TRBV12-3 or TRBV12-4 and TRBJ1-1; tentatively, D is TRBD1 (6 bases). V was cut by 8 bases and J by 5 bases, with 21 bases left in between. CDR3 length: 15 amino acids. The DNA for the CDR3 is TGTGCCAGCTCATATTGGGGGGCCCCGGGAACTGAAGCTTTCTTT. It translates to CASSYWGAPGTEAFF.

The chain joins TRBV7-9 to TRBJ1-2; D gene uncertain. V lost 2 bases and J 6 bases, leaving 16 bases between the germline ends. This CDR3 comprises 15 residues. CDR1 and CDR2 from the germline V gene are SEHNR and FQNEAQ (reference sequence). The CDR3, as DNA: TGTGCCAGCAGCTTAAATGCGGCGGAATATAATGGCTACACCTTC. It codes for CASSLNAAEYNGYTF.

This clonotype showed up just a few times. This chain's CDR3 is CASRVGWRTDTQYF. For the CDR3, the DNA is TGTGCCAGCCGGGTAGGGTGGCGGACAGATACGCAGTATTTT. The chain carries TRBV6-1 and TRBJ2-3; D remains unclear. The germline V and J ends were trimmed by 8 bases and 3 bases, with 15 bases remaining between them. CDR3 length: 14 amino acids. Per the germline V gene, CDR1 is MNHNS and CDR2 is SASEGT.

The chain couples TRBV20-1 to TRBJ2-3; TRBD1 matches at 8 bases. This CDR3 has 18 amino acids. Trimming took 1 base from V and 3 from J; bases not matched to a gene: 15. Germline V CDR1 and CDR2: DFQATT, SNEGSKA (reference sequence). CDR3 amino acids: CSARVVGPGGGGTDTQYF. In nucleotides, the CDR3 is TGCAGTGCTAGAGTTGTCGGGCCAGGGGGCGGAGGAACAGATACGCAGTATTTT.

This rearrangement joins TRBV7-9 to TRBJ1-1, with D possibly TRBD1 on 6 matching bases. V gave up 1 base and J gave up 0 bases, with 15 bases separating them. Germline loops: CDR1 SEHNR, CDR2 FQNEAQ (reference sequence). The CDR3 runs 17 residues. CDR3: CASSLGRGQSMNTEAFF. CDR3 DNA sequence: TGTGCCAGCAGCTTAGGGAGGGGACAATCGATGAACACTGAAGCTTTCTTT.

This clonotype was seen a few times. The J gene is TRBJ1-4, the V gene TRBV7-2; D might be TRBD1 (5 bases). This CDR3 has 13 amino acids. V was trimmed by 6 bases and J by 4 bases, leaving 9 bases between them. Germline V gene data show CDR1 as SGHTA and CDR2 as FQGNSA. The chain's CDR3 is CASSSGRNEKLFF. Written as DNA, the CDR3 is TGTGCCAGCAGTTCAGGGCGTAATGAAAAACTGTTTTTT.

The V call is TRBV6-2 or TRBV6-3, the J call TRBJ1-1; D ambiguous. CDR3 length: 14 amino acids. Germline V gene data show CDR1 as MNHEY and CDR2 as SVGEGT. V was cut by 6 bases and J by 6 bases, with 17 bases left in between. The CDR3 nucleotides are TGTGCCAGCAGCTCCGTGGGGATGGTGGCTGAAGCTTTCTTT. Translated: CASSSVGMVAEAFF.